This TCR beta chain emerged from a study of blood T cell repertoires in COVID-19. Profiling relied on immunoSEQ multiplex PCR, and the TCRdb table lists in-frame clones only, not all of them. The table includes 150,000 or so clones, 80% to 85% detected once. The germline V gene encodes CDR1 MNHEY and CDR2 SVGAGI. The CDR3 is 14 amino acids. The junction had 5 bases not matched to a gene; V was cut back by 6 bases and J by 4 bases. Participants, about 18 to 100 years old, spanned 25 or so US areas. Participant-reported clinical history was the basis for cohort assignment. Sequencing was carried out using PBMCs or T cells enriched from blood (not recorded which). J is TRBJ2-2 and V is TRBV6-5; 7 bases line up with TRBD1. The origin of this receptor is a woman aged 60 to 75 who had recovered from COVID-19. CDR3 DNA sequence: TGTGCCAGCAGCAGGGACAGACTCACCGGGGAGCTGTTTTTT. It encodes CASSRDRLTGELFF.